A single sample gave rise to the 6 T cell receptor beta chains below, sequenced in a study of metastatic and nonmetastatic thyroid tumors. TCRdb re-clonotyped the PCR reads through MiXCR. The sample includes about 20,000 clones, 9.5% to 15% seen only once; the top ten take 6.2%. Thyroid surgery took place with no prior treatment in any patient. The specimen was blood. These receptors were obtained from a male donor with papillary thyroid cancer or a benign thyroid nodule (not recorded which). Some clones in this sample may be carry-over from other donors' samples.

This clone was picked up a small number of times. The V call is TRBV28, the J call TRBJ2-7; D is ambiguous. This CDR3 region has 11 residues. Trimming cost V 8 bases and J 1 base, with 6 bases left between them. Germline values: CDR1 MDHEN, CDR2 SYDVKM. The CDR3 DNA reads as TGTGCCAGCGGAAGATCCTACGAGCAGTACTTC. Translating gives CASGRSYEQYF.

This clone came up many times. V usage is TRBV5-1 and J usage is TRBJ2-3; D gene unclear. The CDR3 spans 16 residues. In germline, CDR1 is SGHRS, CDR2 YFSETQ. Trimming shortened V by 0 bases and J by 5 bases, and 16 bases separated the two germline ends. The CDR3 region is CASSLAQRAVGDTQYF. In DNA form, the CDR3 reads TGCGCCAGCAGCTTGGCACAGCGCGCCGTGGGAGATACGCAGTATTTT.

This clone is judged medium-sized (0.01 to 0.1%). The rearrangement links TRBV7-8 to TRBJ2-7; 9 bases agree with TRBD2. CDR1 SGHVS and CDR2 FQNEAQ come from the germline V gene. The V gene end was trimmed by 1 base and the J gene end by 2 bases; junction bases not matched to a gene: 9. The CDR3 totals 17 residues. The chain's CDR3 is CASSLVVGGTSTYEQYF. CDR3 DNA: TGTGCCAGCAGCTTAGTTGTTGGCGGGACTAGCACCTACGAGCAGTACTTC.

This clone turned up a few times. The CDR3 DNA is TGTGCCAGCAGTCCGACAGGGGGCCTCACTGAAGCTTTCTTT. Translating gives CASSPTGGLTEAFF. The chain combines TRBV2 with TRBJ1-1; TRBD1 aligns across 10 bases. This CDR3 has 14 amino acids. Looked up from germline, CDR1 is SNHLY and CDR2 is FYNNEI. The V segment lost 5 bases and the J segment 4 bases; nucleotides outside the gene matches: 4.

This clone was seen only a few times. One base away lies a much larger clone, so this may be a sequencing read error. V usage is TRBV20-1 and J usage is TRBJ2-4; D perhaps matches TRBD2 (5 bases). The CDR3 extends over 16 amino acids. Trimming removed 1 base at V and 3 bases at J, with 16 bases between. Germline V gene data show CDR1 as DFQATT and CDR2 as SNEGSKA (reference sequence). The CDR3 sequence is CSARVIASAGKNIQYF. The CDR3, as DNA: TGCAGTGCTAGAGTGATAGCGAGCGCGGGCAAAAACATTCAGTACTTC.

This clone has ten or more counts. The chain is built from TRBV19 and TRBJ1-5, with D possibly TRBD1 on 6 matching bases. Germline assignment: CDR1 LNHDA and CDR2 SQIVND (reference sequence). The CDR3 extends over 16 amino acids. Trimming pared 1 base from V and 1 base from J, leaving 11 bases between. This CDR3 is CASSIGRGTSNQPQHF. The CDR3 DNA reads TGTGCCAGTAGTATAGGTAGAGGGACAAGCAATCAGCCCCAGCATTTT.